One sample yielded the 32 T cell receptor beta chains listed below, sequenced in a study of blood T cell repertoires in COVID-19. Measured with immunoSEQ multiplex PCR; TCRdb has only the in-frame clones, and not every one. Here the sample spans around 76,000 clones, about 76% being singletons. The specimen was peripheral blood. The receptor set was obtained from a woman aged 80 or over with active or convalescent COVID-19.

The V call is TRBV24-1, the J call TRBJ2-2, with D perhaps matching TRBD1 (6 bases). With 7 bases removed from V and 2 bases from J, the gap between germline ends came to 13 bases. CDR1 KGHDR and CDR2 SFDVKD come from the germline V gene. There are 15 residues in the CDR3. The CDR3 loop reads CATRDSGSNTGELFF. In nucleotides, the CDR3 is TGTGCCACCAGGGACAGCGGATCAAACACCGGGGAGCTGTTTTTT.

This clone was detected only once. The V gene is TRBV4-1, the J gene TRBJ2-3; D gene ambiguous. The CDR3 has 13 amino acids. Germline loops: CDR1 MGHRA, CDR2 YSYEKL. The ends were cut back, 2 bases at V and 6 bases at J, with 9 bases in the middle. CDR3 residues: CASSQTPHDTQYF. The CDR3, as DNA: TGCGCCAGCAGCCAAACCCCACATGATACGCAGTATTTT.

This chain uses TRBV6-5 with TRBJ2-1; 8 nucleotides line up with TRBD2. Unmatched junction bases numbered 7, after V lost 4 bases and J lost 8 bases. The CDR3 sequence is 14 residues long. Germline assignment: CDR1 MNHEY and CDR2 SVGAGI. CDR3 region: CASSSGSGAHEQFF. CDR3 DNA sequence: TGTGCCAGCAGTTCGGGTAGCGGGGCCCATGAGCAGTTCTTC.

The chain combines TRBV6-2 or TRBV6-3 with TRBJ1-5; D unresolved. The germline V and J ends were trimmed by 5 bases and 0 bases, with 11 bases remaining between them. This CDR3 has 15 amino acids. Germline CDR1 and CDR2: MNHEY and SVGEGT. This chain's CDR3 is CASSQTEYSNQPQHF. As DNA, the CDR3 is TGTGCCAGCAGTCAAACGGAGTATAGCAATCAGCCCCAGCATTTT.

The V and J genes are TRBV2 and TRBJ1-2; a weak D match, TRBD1 (5 bases). V shed 4 bases and J shed 4 bases, with 13 bases lying between them. This CDR3 comprises 14 residues. CDR1 is SNHLY, CDR2 FYNNEI, per germline. CDR3 loop: CASSGTGGGYGYTF. DNA of the CDR3: TGTGCCAGCAGTGGGACCGGGGGAGGCTATGGCTACACCTTC.

In this sample, this clone turned up many times. J is TRBJ1-2 and V is TRBV7-9; the D is unclear. The V gene's germline CDR1 is SEHNR and CDR2 FQNEAQ (reference sequence). The germline V and J ends were trimmed by 0 bases and 8 bases, with 10 bases remaining between them. CDR3 length equals 13 residues. The DNA of the CDR3 is TGTGCCAGCAGCTTAGCGCAGGAGGGCGGCTACACCTTC. Translating gives CASSLAQEGGYTF.

This clone occurred many times. This rearrangement joins TRBV6-5 to TRBJ2-3; TRBD2 is a possible D gene (6 bases). This CDR3 is built from 13 residues. V was clipped by 10 bases and J by 1 base, with 12 bases between them. Germline values: CDR1 MNHEY, CDR2 SVGAGI. The CDR3 bases are TGTGCCACCAGGGCTAGCGGCACAGATACGCAGTATTTT. This codes for CATRASGTDTQYF.

In this sample, this clone turned up a few times. This chain joins TRBV4-3 and TRBJ2-4; 8 bases are shared with TRBD1. Per the germline V gene, CDR1 is LGHNA and CDR2 is YSLEER. J gave up 6 bases and V 4 bases, and 8 bases lay outside the gene matches. The CDR3 sequence is 15 residues long. The CDR3 DNA sequence: TGCGCCAGCAGCCCGTCCGACAGGGGTGGAAACATTCAGTACTTC. Residues: CASSPSDRGGNIQYF.

The V and J genes are TRBV24-1 and TRBJ2-7; 11 bases fit TRBD2. The CDR3 consists of 16 residues. Germline loops: CDR1 KGHDR, CDR2 SFDVKD. Losses at the gene ends were 3 bases for V and 0 bases for J; bases not matched to a gene: 3. As DNA, the CDR3 is TGTGCCACCAGTGATAATAGCGGGGGGGACTCCTACGAGCAGTACTTC. Its translation: CATSDNSGGDSYEQYF.

This chain joins TRBV30 and TRBJ1-2; TRBD1 matches 10 bases. This CDR3 comprises 16 residues. Trimming removed 5 bases from V and 5 bases from J; junction bases left unmatched: 14. Germline V CDR1 and CDR2: GTSNPN, SVGIG (reference sequence). The CDR3, as DNA: TGTGCCTGGGGGGCCGGGACCGGACAGGGGGTATATGGCTACACCTTC. It encodes CAWGAGTGQGVYGYTF.

The table lists this clone with a few counts. The CDR3 bases are TGTGCTAGTGGTTTAAGGGGGAAGGCTTTCTTT. Protein: CASGLRGKAFF. The V call is TRBV12-5, the J call TRBJ1-1; perhaps TRBD1 as D (6 bases). The germline V and J ends were trimmed by 3 bases and 11 bases, with 10 bases remaining between them. CDR1 is LGHNT, CDR2 FRNRAP, per germline. The CDR3 is 11 residues long.

The DNA for the CDR3 is TGTGCCAGCGACCTCGACAGGACTTCCTACGAGCAGTACTTC. Its protein product is CASDLDRTSYEQYF. The chain carries TRBV6-5 and TRBJ2-7, with D possibly TRBD1 on 6 matching bases. Per the germline V gene, CDR1 is MNHEY and CDR2 is SVGAGI. The length of the CDR3 is 14 residues. Trimming shortened V by 8 bases and J by 1 base, and 15 bases separated the two germline ends.

V usage is TRBV7-6 and J usage is TRBJ2-3, with 7 bases that match TRBD2. Germline assignment: CDR1 SGHVS and CDR2 FNYEAQ. With V trimmed by 5 bases and J by 2 bases, 7 bases remained unmatched. This CDR3 region has 15 residues. CDR3 in amino acids: CASSPSGEDTDTQYF. The CDR3, as DNA: TGTGCCAGCAGCCCAAGCGGGGAAGACACAGATACGCAGTATTTT.

The chain recombines TRBV10-1 with TRBJ2-3, with TRBD2 matching 7 bases. Germline lookup yields CDR1 WNHNN and CDR2 SYGVQD (reference sequence). Losses at the gene ends were 6 bases for V and 4 bases for J; bases not matched to a gene: 13. The CDR3 length is 16 residues. DNA of the CDR3: TGCGCCAGCAGGGCTAGTGGGGGGAGGGTCCCAGATACGCAGTATTTT. It codes for CASRASGGRVPDTQYF.

V is TRBV19 and J is TRBJ1-1; D possibly corresponds to TRBD1 (5 bases). Germline V lookup: CDR1 LNHDA, CDR2 SQIVND (reference sequence). V lost 3 bases and J lost 5, with 13 bases in between. This CDR3 comprises 14 residues. This chain's CDR3 is CASSIVTGWTEAFF. In DNA, the CDR3 is TGTGCCAGTAGTATCGTTACAGGTTGGACTGAAGCTTTCTTT.

The gene calls are TRBV9 and TRBJ1-3, with D perhaps TRBD1 (6 bases). Germline assignment: CDR1 SGDLS and CDR2 YYNGEE. Trimming cost V 3 bases and J 2 bases, with 9 bases left between them. There are 14 residues in the CDR3. The CDR3 DNA is TGTGCCAGCAGCGACAGGGCGACTGGAAACACCATATATTTT. This codes for CASSDRATGNTIYF.

V gene TRBV30 combines with J gene TRBJ2-7; 10 positions match TRBD1. Germline V lookup: CDR1 GTSNPN, CDR2 SVGIG (reference sequence). The CDR3 has 14 residues. V dropped 1 base and J dropped 3; count of bases not matched to a gene: 3. The CDR3 DNA reads TGTGCCTGGAGTGCCGGGACAGGGGACTACGAGCAGTACTTC. Protein product: CAWSAGTGDYEQYF.

In this sample, this clone turned up once. This chain uses TRBV7-8 with TRBJ2-3; no firm D call. The CDR3 has 14 amino acids. V dropped 5 bases and J dropped 3 bases, with 12 bases sitting between them. Germline loops: CDR1 SGHVS, CDR2 FQNEAQ. The CDR3 spells CASSRVSRTDTQYF. The CDR3 DNA reads as TGTGCCAGCAGCCGAGTTTCACGGACAGATACGCAGTATTTT.

V usage is TRBV7-8 and J usage is TRBJ2-3; D unresolved. The ends were cut back, 5 bases at V and 2 bases at J, with 14 bases in the middle. Germline V gene lookup returns CDR1 SGHVS and CDR2 FQNEAQ. The CDR3 contains 15 residues. The CDR3 is CASSLQGRNTDTQYF. In nucleotides, the CDR3 is TGTGCCAGCAGCCTCCAAGGCAGGAACACAGATACGCAGTATTTT.

The chain uses TRBV7-2 and TRBJ1-1; 8 bases match TRBD1. CDR1 SGHTA and CDR2 FQGNSA come from the germline V gene. V lost 4 bases to trimming and J lost 0 bases; unmatched junction nucleotides: 7. This CDR3 is 16 amino acids long. CDR3 nucleotides: TGTGCCAGCAGCTCGCCAGGGGGCTTTGTGAACACTGAAGCTTTCTTT. Its protein is CASSSPGGFVNTEAFF. Based on the CDR3 plus reference TRBV7-2 and TRBJ1-1, the full variable domain is GAGVSQSPSNKVTEKGKDVELRCDPISGHTALYWYRQSLGQGLEFLIYFQGNSAPDKSGLPSDRFSAERTGGSVSTLTIQRTQQEDSAVYLCASSSPGGFVNTEAFFGQGTRLTVV.

CDR3 in amino acids: CASRDRSTEAFF. The CDR3 coding sequence is TGTGCCAGTAGGGACAGATCTACTGAAGCTTTCTTT. The rearrangement joins TRBV19 to TRBJ1-1; D may be TRBD1 (6 bases). Germline V gene lookup returns CDR1 LNHDA and CDR2 SQIVND (reference sequence). The CDR3 covers 12 residues. V lost 6 bases to trimming and J lost 5 bases, with 10 bases between them.

The rearrangement joins TRBV5-6 to TRBJ2-5; D possibly corresponds to TRBD2 (5 bases). The CDR3 is 14 residues long. V lost 3 bases and J lost 1, with 10 bases in between. The germline V gene has CDR1 SGHDT and CDR2 YYEEEE. CDR3 bases: TGTGCCAGCAGCTACTCGGGGTCCCAAGAGACCCAGTACTTC. It yields the protein CASSYSGSQETQYF.

The V and J genes are TRBV30 and TRBJ1-2; TRBD1 might be the D (5 bases). The V and J ends lost 3 bases and 1 base respectively, with 12 bases between them. Per germline, CDR1 GTSNPN and CDR2 SVGIG (reference sequence). This CDR3 is built from 14 residues. Here the CDR3 reads CAWSHTGGNYGYTF. CDR3 DNA sequence: TGTGCCTGGAGCCACACCGGGGGTAACTATGGCTACACCTTC.

The chain combines TRBV7-9 with TRBJ2-7, with 9 bases aligning to TRBD2. The CDR3 sequence is 14 residues long. V was pared by 4 bases and J by 6 bases, with 7 bases of the junction left unmatched. Germline CDR1 is SEHNR and CDR2 is FQNEAQ (reference sequence). The DNA for the CDR3 is TGTGCCAGCAGCTCTTATAGCGGGGGTAGCGAGCAGTACTTC. This sequence encodes CASSSYSGGSEQYF.

This clone has only one observation. The chain recombines TRBV28 with TRBJ2-4; 11 bases are shared with TRBD1. Unmatched junction bases numbered 8, after V lost 2 bases and J lost 2 bases. This CDR3 comprises 18 residues. Germline CDR1 reads MDHEN; CDR2 reads SYDVKM. The CDR3 nucleotides are TGTGCCAGCAGTTTACCCGGACAGGGGGCATGGTCCAAAAACATTCAGTACTTC. Protein: CASSLPGQGAWSKNIQYF. The full variable domain, with the rest looked up from reference TRBV28 and TRBJ2-4, is DVKVTQSSRYLVKRTGEKVFLECVQDMDHENMFWYRQDPGLGLRLIYFSYDVKMKEKGDIPEGYSVSREKKERFSLILESASTNQTSMYLCASSLPGQGAWSKNIQYFGAGTRLSVL.

The chain is built from TRBV5-1 and TRBJ2-2; no clear D gene. Germline loops: CDR1 SGHRS, CDR2 YFSETQ. V was trimmed by 3 bases and J by 5 bases, leaving 5 bases between them. The CDR3 sequence is 12 residues long. CDR3 DNA sequence: TGCGCCAGCAGCTGGCAGACCGGGGAGCTGTTTTTT. Its translation is CASSWQTGELFF.

This clone was detected once. This chain joins TRBV30 and TRBJ1-5; 9 nucleotides line up with TRBD1. The CDR3 consists of 13 residues. The germline gives CDR1 GTSNPN, CDR2 SVGIG (reference sequence). J lost 6 bases, V lost 3 bases, and 3 bases had no gene match. The CDR3 bases are TGTGCCTGGAGACAGGGGGCCGGTCAGCCCCAGCATTTT. Protein sequence: CAWRQGAGQPQHF. Complete variable domain (other parts from reference TRBV30 and TRBJ1-5): SQTIHQWPATLVQPVGSPLSLECTVEGTSNPNLYWYRQAAGRGLQLLFYSVGIGQISSEVPQNLSASRPQDRQFILSSKKLLLSDSGFYLCAWRQGAGQPQHFGDGTRLSIL.

The V and J genes are TRBV6-5 and TRBJ1-2, with TRBD1 identical over 9 bases. The length of the CDR3 is 15 residues. The germline V gene has CDR1 MNHEY and CDR2 SVGAGI. Trimming at V came to 3 bases and at J to 5 bases, leaving 7 bases not matched to a gene. DNA of the CDR3: TGTGCCAGCAGTTATGTCGGGACAGGGCAATATGGCTACACCTTC. It yields the protein CASSYVGTGQYGYTF.

The V call is TRBV11-2, the J call TRBJ2-2; D ambiguous. The germline gives CDR1 SGHAT, CDR2 FQNNGV. Trimming stripped 1 base from V and 0 bases from J, with 12 bases between. The CDR3 length is 17 residues. CDR3 sequence (DNA): TGTGCCAGCAGCTTAGCGCAGGCAATAACGAACACCGGGGAGCTGTTTTTT. This translates into CASSLAQAITNTGELFF.

Here the CDR3 DNA reads TGTGCCAGTAGTATACCAGGGGTATTTGAGCCCCAGCATTTT. This codes for CASSIPGVFEPQHF. V and J are TRBV19 and TRBJ1-5; a possible D gene is TRBD1 (6 bases). Germline CDR1 LNHDA, CDR2 SQIVND (reference sequence). The CDR3 runs to 14 residues. Trimming pared 2 bases from V and 8 bases from J, leaving 13 bases between.

The chain has TRBV18 and TRBJ2-1; 10 bases align to TRBD2. The CDR3 sequence is 16 residues long. Germline CDR1 KGHSH, CDR2 LQKENI. The V and J ends lost 5 bases and 0 bases, in that order; junction bases with no gene match: 4. This chain's CDR3 is CASSGASGSSYNEQFF. DNA of the CDR3: TGTGCCAGCTCAGGGGCTAGCGGGAGCTCCTACAATGAGCAGTTCTTC.

The V call is TRBV30, the J call TRBJ2-7; possibly TRBD1 for D (5 bases). Germline V lookup: CDR1 GTSNPN, CDR2 SVGIG (reference sequence). CDR3 length: 10 residues. This CDR3 is CALQGGEQYF. The CDR3 coding sequence is TGTGCTCTGCAGGGCGGCGAGCAGTACTTC. The variable domain in full, with the rest retrieved from reference TRBV30 and TRBJ2-7, is SQTIHQWPATLVQPVGSPLSLECTVEGTSNPNLYWYRQAAGRGLQLLFYSVGIGQISSEVPQNLSASRPQDRQFILSSKKLLLSDSGFYLCALQGGEQYFGPGTRLTVT.